The 24 T cell receptor beta chains presented below share a single source sample, sequenced in a study of cytomegalovirus exposure and HLA in healthy donors. The PCR was carried out with 60 Vbeta primers and 13 Jbeta primers. Repertoires were generated with immunoSEQ multiplex PCR, while TCRdb's copy carries only in-frame clones and drops some. Among roughly 150,000 clones, 64% were seen once, and the ten largest hold 3%. Sequencing was carried out using PBMCs. These receptor sequences come from a woman in her twenties or thirties in good health and CMV-seropositive.

The genes are TRBV28 and TRBJ1-1; D is uncertain. Germline CDR1 is MDHEN and CDR2 is SYDVKM. The CDR3 has 15 amino acids. Trimming cost V 7 bases and J 0 bases, with 15 bases left between them. The CDR3 sequence: CASIDPRGVNTEAFF. The CDR3 region has the DNA TGTGCCAGCATTGACCCTCGCGGGGTGAACACTGAAGCTTTCTTT.

The chain joins TRBV9 to TRBJ1-2; 8 bases are shared with TRBD1. Germline trimming cut 2 bases from V and 8 bases from J; bases unmatched to any gene: 8. This CDR3 spans 14 amino acids. CDR1 SGDLS and CDR2 YYNGEE come from the germline V gene. The chain's CDR3 is CASSVTGASEGYTF. As DNA, the CDR3 is TGTGCCAGCAGCGTGACAGGGGCGTCAGAAGGCTACACCTTC.

The rearrangement uses TRBV9 and TRBJ1-5; possible D gene TRBD1, 6 bases. The V end lost 1 base, the J end lost 1 base, and 9 bases lay between the germline ends. CDR3 size: 15 residues. Germline V lookup: CDR1 SGDLS, CDR2 YYNGEE. In DNA form, the CDR3 reads TGTGCCAGCAGCGTATCAGGGGACAGCAATCAGCCCCAGCATTTT. This gives the protein CASSVSGDSNQPQHF. Combining the CDR3 with reference TRBV9 and TRBJ1-5 gives the whole variable domain DSGVTQTPKHLITATGQRVTLRCSPRSGDLSVYWYQQSLDQGLQFLIQYYNGEERAKGNILERFSAQQFPDLHSELNLSSLELGDSALYFCASSVSGDSNQPQHFGDGTRLSIL.

The J gene is TRBJ2-3, the V gene TRBV30, with D perhaps matching TRBD2 (6 bases). V gave up 5 bases and J gave up 2 bases, with 14 bases separating them. The CDR3 is 14 amino acids. The germline V gene encodes CDR1 GTSNPN and CDR2 SVGIG (reference sequence). In DNA form, the CDR3 reads TGTGCCTGGGATTCGGGGGTATCCACAGATACGCAGTATTTT. It yields the protein CAWDSGVSTDTQYF.

The CDR3 protein is CASSRLSSGNTIYF. As DNA, the CDR3 is TGTGCCAGCAGCCGACTGAGCTCTGGAAACACCATATATTTT. The genes are TRBV6-5 and TRBJ1-3; D unclear. V was clipped by 6 bases and J by 0 bases, with 9 bases between them. Germline-derived CDR1 and CDR2 are MNHEY and SVGAGI. This CDR3 contains 14 residues.

The chain employs TRBV29-1 and TRBJ2-5, with D perhaps matching TRBD1 (7 bases). The last part of the DNA fits TRBJ2-7 better; the J call may be wrong. The germline V gene has CDR1 SQVTM and CDR2 ANQGSEA. This CDR3 is 14 amino acids long. DNA of the CDR3: TGCAGCGTTGAAGGGGGGGCAGGGGGGTACGAGCAGTACTTC. It specifies CSVEGGAGGYEQYF.

This chain connects TRBV14 to TRBJ1-1, with D tentatively TRBD1 (6 bases). The length of the CDR3 is 13 residues. CDR1 and CDR2 (germline): SGHDN, FVKESK. The V end lost 5 bases, the J end lost 12 bases, and 19 bases lay between the germline ends. CDR3 loop: CASSIRQVGIPFF. The CDR3 nucleotides are TGTGCCAGCAGCATACGACAGGTTGGGATTCCTTTCTTT.

The chain uses TRBV6-1 and TRBJ1-2; D gene ambiguous. This CDR3 has 13 residues. Germline CDR1 and CDR2: MNHNS and SASEGT. Trimming left V 3 bases short and J 4 bases short, with 9 bases between. The CDR3: CASSDPGLYGYTF. Here the CDR3 DNA reads TGTGCCAGCAGTGACCCTGGACTCTATGGCTACACCTTC.

The rearrangement joins TRBV30 to TRBJ1-1, with D maybe TRBD1 (5 bases). The CDR3 covers 12 residues. V lost 5 bases and J 5 bases, leaving 12 bases between the germline ends. Germline V gene sequence: CDR1 GTSNPN, CDR2 SVGIG (reference sequence). The CDR3: CAWSAGRTEAFF. The CDR3 DNA reads as TGTGCCTGGTCGGCAGGGCGGACTGAAGCTTTCTTT.

The chain carries TRBV10-1 and TRBJ2-5, with D perhaps TRBD2 (6 bases). Trimming took off 2 bases at V and 2 bases at J, with 21 bases between the two ends. The CDR3 covers 18 residues. Germline-derived CDR1 and CDR2 are WNHNN and SYGVQD (reference sequence). The DNA for the CDR3 is TGCGCCAGCAGTGAGAACCGGGACTCTCCTGGGGTACAAGAGACCCAGTACTTC. It codes for CASSENRDSPGVQETQYF.

This chain uses TRBV5-8 with TRBJ2-7; TRBD2 is a possible D gene (7 bases). V gave up 3 bases and J gave up 3 bases, with 16 bases separating them. Germline V CDR1 and CDR2: SGHTS, YDEGEE. This CDR3 comprises 15 residues. This CDR3 reads CASSSWGGLNYEQYF. CDR3 coding DNA: TGTGCCAGCAGCTCCTGGGGGGGCCTAAACTACGAGCAGTACTTC.

The sample holds a few counts of this clone. V is TRBV2 and J is TRBJ2-1; D possibly corresponds to TRBD1 (5 bases). The V gene's germline CDR1 is SNHLY and CDR2 FYNNEI. V was trimmed by 7 bases and J by 4 bases, leaving 14 bases between them. This CDR3 region has 14 residues. In DNA form, the CDR3 reads TGTGCCAGCACGACAGAATCCCTTTACAATGAGCAGTTCTTC. Its protein is CASTTESLYNEQFF.

This clone has a handful of counts. V and J are TRBV6-5 and TRBJ2-7; 8 bases match TRBD2. V dropped 7 bases and J dropped 6; count of bases not matched to a gene: 11. The CDR3 extends over 14 amino acids. CDR1 MNHEY and CDR2 SVGAGI come from the germline V gene. CDR3 sequence (DNA): TGTGCCAGCATCGGTGCGGGAGGAAGGTCCGAGCAGTACTTC. Residues: CASIGAGGRSEQYF.

This clone was counted between two and nine times. V usage is TRBV27 and J usage is TRBJ2-7; TRBD1 agrees at 7 bases. Germline V CDR1 and CDR2: MNHEY, SMNVEV (reference sequence). V lost 3 bases and J lost 4; bases outside the gene matches: 6. This CDR3 has 14 residues. The CDR3 DNA is TGTGCCAGCAGTTTGGGCAGGGGGAAGTACGAGCAGTACTTC. Residues: CASSLGRGKYEQYF.

V is TRBV21-1 and J is TRBJ1-1; TRBD1 is the table's D call, not checked against the DNA. TRBV21-1 corresponds to a pseudogene. This CDR3 is built from 13 residues. DNA for the CDR3: TGTGCCAGCAGCAGAGACGGACAGTATGAAGCTTTCTTT. It codes for CASSRDGQYEAFF.

The CDR3 DNA is TGTGCCAGCGGGTGGGACACTCGCTCTGAGCAGTTCTTC. This codes for CASGWDTRSEQFF. V gene TRBV2 combines with J gene TRBJ2-1, with D possibly TRBD1 on 6 matching bases. Trimming pared 8 bases from V and 9 bases from J, leaving 17 bases between. This CDR3 contains 13 residues. Germline CDR1 reads SNHLY; CDR2 reads FYNNEI.

The chain joins TRBV5-1 to TRBJ2-5; D gene ambiguous. V lost 1 base and J lost 2, with 6 bases in between. The CDR3 is 13 residues long. In germline, CDR1 is SGHRS, CDR2 YFSETQ. CDR3 protein: CASSLSSQETQYF. CDR3 nucleotides: TGCGCCAGCAGCTTGAGTAGTCAAGAGACCCAGTACTTC. The full variable domain, completed using reference TRBV5-1 and TRBJ2-5, is KAGVTQTPRYLIKTRGQQVTLSCSPISGHRSVSWYQQTPGQGLQFLFEYFSETQRNKGNFPGRFSGRQFSNSRSEMNVSTLELGDSALYLCASSLSSQETQYFGPGTRLLVL.

The V call is TRBV7-3, the J call TRBJ1-2, with 7 positions matching TRBD1. Losses at the gene ends were 4 bases for V and 7 bases for J; bases not matched to a gene: 9. From germline, CDR1 is SGHTA and CDR2 FQGTGA. The CDR3 length is 14 residues. The CDR3 coding sequence is TGTGCCAGCAGCTCCCGACAGGGAAGCGGTGGCTACACCTTC. Translation gives CASSSRQGSGGYTF. The full variable domain, with the rest looked up from reference TRBV7-3 and TRBJ1-2, is GAGVSQTPSNKVTEKGKYVELRCDPISGHTALYWYRQSLGQGPEFLIYFQGTGAADDSGLPNDRFFAVRPEGSVSTLKIQRTERGDSAVYLCASSSRQGSGGYTFGSGTRLTVV.

The V and J genes are TRBV5-6 and TRBJ2-7, with D perhaps TRBD1 (6 bases). Germline V lookup: CDR1 SGHDT, CDR2 YYEEEE. This CDR3 is built from 11 residues. V lost 3 bases, J lost 6 bases, and 7 bases lay in between. For the CDR3, the DNA is TGTGCCAGCAGCTGGGGGCTCGAGCAGTACTTC. It translates to CASSWGLEQYF.

The chain has TRBV5-1 and TRBJ2-1; D perhaps matches TRBD2 (6 bases). V lost 4 bases to trimming and J lost 6 bases, with 23 bases between them. The CDR3 contains 17 residues. CDR1 SGHRS and CDR2 YFSETQ come from the germline V gene. CDR3 nucleotide sequence: TGCGCCAGCAGCAGAGTAAGTAGGCTAGCGTCCCCCAATGAGCAGTTCTTC. This gives the protein CASSRVSRLASPNEQFF.

The rearrangement links TRBV28 to TRBJ2-5; 8 bases match TRBD2. This CDR3 has 15 residues. The ends lost 5 bases at V and 5 bases at J; junction bases unmatched: 10. The V gene's germline CDR1 is MDHEN and CDR2 SYDVKM. CDR3 coding DNA: TGTGCCAGCAGTAGGATTACGGGGGGGGAGGAGACCCAGTACTTC. The encoded protein is CASSRITGGEETQYF.

The chain recombines TRBV27 with TRBJ1-5, with 9 nucleotides matching TRBD1. Per germline, CDR1 MNHEY and CDR2 SMNVEV (reference sequence). The CDR3 length is 18 residues. Germline trimming cut 6 bases from V and 4 bases from J; bases unmatched to any gene: 16. The CDR3 DNA is TGTGCCAGCAGAGGGTGGGGACAGGGAGGGGTCGGGAATCAGCCCCAGCATTTT. It codes for CASRGWGQGGVGNQPQHF.

The V gene is TRBV28, the J gene TRBJ1-4; D may be TRBD1 (6 bases). Germline V gene data show CDR1 as MDHEN and CDR2 as SYDVKM. V lost 7 bases and J lost 4, with 13 bases in between. CDR3 length: 14 residues. CDR3 bases: TGTGCCAGCAAGGGAGGGGGAATTAATGAAAAACTGTTTTTT. Residues: CASKGGGINEKLFF.

CDR3: CASRSGTGTDTQYF. Here the CDR3 DNA reads TGCGCCAGCAGGTCCGGGACAGGCACAGATACGCAGTATTTT. This chain uses TRBV5-1 with TRBJ2-3, with TRBD1 matching 7 bases. The V and J ends lost 5 bases and 1 base, in that order; junction bases with no gene match: 4. The CDR3 covers 14 residues. Per the germline V gene, CDR1 is SGHRS and CDR2 is YFSETQ.